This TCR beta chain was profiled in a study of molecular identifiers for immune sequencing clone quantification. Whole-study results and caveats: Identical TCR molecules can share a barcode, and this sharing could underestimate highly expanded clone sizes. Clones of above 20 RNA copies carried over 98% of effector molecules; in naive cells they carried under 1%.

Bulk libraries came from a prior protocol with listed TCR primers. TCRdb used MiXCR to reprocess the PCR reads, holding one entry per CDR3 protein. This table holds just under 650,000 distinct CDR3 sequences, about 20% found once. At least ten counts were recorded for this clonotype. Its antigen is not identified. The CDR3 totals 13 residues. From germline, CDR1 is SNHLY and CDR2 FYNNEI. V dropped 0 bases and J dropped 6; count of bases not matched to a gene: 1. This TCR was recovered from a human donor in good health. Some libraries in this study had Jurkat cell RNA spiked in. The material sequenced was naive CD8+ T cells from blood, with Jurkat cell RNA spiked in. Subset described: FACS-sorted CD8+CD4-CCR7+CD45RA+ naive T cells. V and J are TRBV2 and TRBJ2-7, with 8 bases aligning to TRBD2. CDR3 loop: CASSEAREAEQYF. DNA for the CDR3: TGTGCCAGCAGTGAAGCGCGGGAGGCCGAGCAGTACTTC.